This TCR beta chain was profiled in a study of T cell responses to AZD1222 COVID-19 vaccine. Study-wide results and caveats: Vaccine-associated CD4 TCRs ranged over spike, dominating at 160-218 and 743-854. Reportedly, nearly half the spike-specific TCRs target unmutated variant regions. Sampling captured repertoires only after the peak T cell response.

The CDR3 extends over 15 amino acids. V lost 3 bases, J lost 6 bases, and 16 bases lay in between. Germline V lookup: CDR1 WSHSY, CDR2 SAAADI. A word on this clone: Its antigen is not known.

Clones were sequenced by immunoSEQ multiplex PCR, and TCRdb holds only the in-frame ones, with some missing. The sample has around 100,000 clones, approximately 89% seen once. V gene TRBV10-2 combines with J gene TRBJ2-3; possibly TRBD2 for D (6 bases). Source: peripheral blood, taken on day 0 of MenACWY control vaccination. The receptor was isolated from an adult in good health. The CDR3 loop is CASSESPLAGDTQYF. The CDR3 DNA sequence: TGCGCCAGCAGTGAATCCCCTCTGGCGGGGGATACGCAGTATTTT.